This note documents a single T cell receptor gamma chain sequence. The DNA is left out, because the CDR3 cannot be placed on it with certainty; the CDR3 is given as TCRdb lists it. TCRdb reran clone calling via CATT on the reads. The sample shows 200 or so gamma-chain clones, roughly nine tenths of them seen only once. These data are taken from a study of gamma-delta chains in newborns, infants, children. Study as a whole: Polyclonal expansion of innate γδ T cells after birth follows microbial exposure.

CDR1 GITISATS and CDR2 ISYDGTV come from the germline V gene (reference sequence). A total of 28 residues make up the CDR3, ends included. The material was blood, obtained at baseline. The sequence was collected from a child who was a newborn, infant or young child, either healthy, febrile or measles-vaccinated (not recorded which). This table probably holds off-target reads from a library built for another chain. The J gene is uncalled and the V gene is TRGV9. Here the CDR3 reads CACDKILGDTRSSWDTRQMFFGTGIKLF.